Below, 32 T cell receptor beta chains from the same sample are listed, as sequenced in a study of shared clonotypes between healthy human individuals. Clones were sequenced by immunoSEQ multiplex PCR, and TCRdb holds only the in-frame ones, with some missing. The top ten clones hold 0.39% of a sample with millions of clones, about 92% of them seen once. The sequenced material came from naive CD4+ T cells from PBMCs. Stated subset: CD45RA+ positively selected. Every receptor here comes from a man between 18 and 29 years old in good health. Some clones in this sample may be carry-over from other donors' samples.

The CDR3 loop is CASSLEPVNFYGYTF. In DNA form, the CDR3 reads TGCGCCAGCAGCTTGGAACCAGTCAACTTCTATGGCTACACCTTC. V and J are TRBV5-1 and TRBJ1-2; D ambiguous. This CDR3 is 15 amino acids long. Germline-derived CDR1 and CDR2 are SGHRS and YFSETQ. Trimming cost V 0 bases and J 4 bases, with 13 bases left between them.

The chain couples TRBV30 to TRBJ2-3, with 9 bases fitting TRBD2. Germline V gene data show CDR1 as GTSNPN and CDR2 as SVGIG (reference sequence). V lost 3 bases to trimming and J lost 5 bases; unmatched junction nucleotides: 15. The CDR3 contains 17 residues. The CDR3 loop is CAWSDPPGREGRDTQYF. The CDR3 nucleotides are TGTGCCTGGAGCGACCCCCCCGGGCGGGAGGGCCGAGATACGCAGTATTTT.

Turning to this clone: This CDR3 is also generated by other DNA sequences in the sample. The chain links TRBV2 to TRBJ2-3; tentatively, D is TRBD2 (5 bases). Germline V lookup: CDR1 SNHLY, CDR2 FYNNEI. With 1 base removed from V and 3 bases from J, the gap between germline ends came to 5 bases. CDR3 length equals 13 residues. CDR3 sequence reads: CASSEGGTDTQYF. The CDR3 DNA sequence: TGTGCCAGCAGTGAAGGAGGGACAGATACGCAGTATTTT.

The chain uses TRBV18 and TRBJ2-2; 8 bases fit TRBD2. The trim removed 3 bases at V and 2 bases at J, leaving 8 bases unmatched. The CDR3 runs to 17 residues. Looked up from germline, CDR1 is KGHSH and CDR2 is LQKENI. The CDR3 loop is CASSPTSIAGNTGELFF. The CDR3 DNA reads TGTGCCAGCTCACCGACATCGATAGCGGGAAACACCGGGGAGCTGTTTTTT.

The chain employs TRBV28 and TRBJ2-3; D is perhaps TRBD1 or TRBD2 (5 bases each). Trimming shortened V by 5 bases and J by 4 bases, and 16 bases separated the two germline ends. The CDR3 totals 15 residues. Germline CDR1 is MDHEN and CDR2 is SYDVKM. CDR3: CASSPSGTRADTQYF. CDR3 nucleotide sequence: TGTGCCAGCAGTCCTTCCGGGACCAGGGCAGATACGCAGTATTTT.

The table lists this clone with a count of one. J is TRBJ1-4 and V is TRBV7-8, with TRBD1 as a possible D gene (6 bases). This CDR3 spans 17 amino acids. Trimming shortened V by 7 bases and J by 4 bases, and 22 bases separated the two germline ends. Germline assignment: CDR1 SGHVS and CDR2 FQNEAQ. The CDR3 sequence is CASTRGLLTQFNEKLFF. The CDR3 coding sequence is TGTGCCAGCACACGGGGGCTTCTCACCCAATTTAATGAAAAACTGTTTTTT.

This chain joins TRBV25-1 and TRBJ1-1; D ambiguous. The germline gives CDR1 MGHDK, CDR2 SYGVNS. The CDR3 runs to 12 residues. The V gene lost 4 bases and the J gene lost 7 bases, with 10 bases spanning the gap. CDR3 region: CASSGRTDEAFF. Here the CDR3 DNA reads TGTGCCAGCAGTGGGCGAACAGATGAAGCTTTCTTT.

The chain carries TRBV28 and TRBJ2-1; 10 positions agree with TRBD2. This CDR3 spans 15 amino acids. Germline CDR1 and CDR2: MDHEN and SYDVKM. V was clipped by 8 bases and J by 9 bases; unmatched bases: 13. CDR3 sequence: CASPPGTSVWGEQFF. The CDR3 DNA follows: TGTGCCAGCCCTCCCGGGACTAGCGTCTGGGGTGAGCAGTTCTTC.

The CDR3 region is CASSPLVGEVGEKLFF. The CDR3 bases are TGTGCCAGCAGCCCCCTCGTGGGGGAGGTTGGTGAAAAACTGTTTTTT. The chain links TRBV4-2 to TRBJ1-4, with D possibly being TRBD1 (5 bases). The germline V gene has CDR1 LGHNA and CDR2 YNFKEQ. The CDR3 runs to 16 residues. V lost 4 bases to trimming and J lost 7 bases, with 19 bases between them.

The genes are TRBV7-2 and TRBJ2-7, with D perhaps given as TRBD1 or TRBD2 (5 bases each). The V gene's germline CDR1 is SGHTA and CDR2 FQGNSA. The CDR3 has 15 residues. V was cut by 2 bases and J by 6 bases, with 17 bases left in between. The CDR3 is CASSLRGTPALEQYF. CDR3 DNA sequence: TGTGCCAGCAGCTTAAGAGGGACCCCGGCCCTCGAGCAGTACTTC.

The chain combines TRBV6-6 with TRBJ2-5; D is possibly TRBD1 or TRBD2 (6 bases each). The CDR3 covers 14 residues. Trimming took off 7 bases at V and 2 bases at J, with 14 bases between the two ends. Looked up from germline, CDR1 is MNHNY and CDR2 is SVGAGI (reference sequence). CDR3 sequence reads: CASMGRGGQETQYF. The CDR3 DNA reads as TGTGCCAGCATGGGCAGGGGAGGTCAAGAGACCCAGTACTTC.

This rearrangement joins TRBV30 to TRBJ2-6, with a possible D match to TRBD2 (6 bases). Germline V gene sequence: CDR1 GTSNPN, CDR2 SVGIG (reference sequence). Trimming shortened V by 4 bases and J by 1 base, and 11 bases separated the two germline ends. The CDR3 sequence is 15 residues long. The CDR3, as DNA: TGTGCCTGGACCGCCGGGACTTCTGGGGCCAACGTCCTGACTTTC. Its translation: CAWTAGTSGANVLTF.

The chain is built from TRBV21-1 and TRBJ2-4; the table's D call of TRBD1 was not tested on the DNA. TRBV21-1 is a pseudogene segment. The length of the CDR3 is 19 residues. In DNA form, the CDR3 reads TGTGCCAGCAGCCCGCCGGCCCGCTCGACATTTTTAGCCAAAAACATTCAGTACTTC. Protein product: CASSPPARSTFLAKNIQYF.

The rearrangement joins TRBV18 to TRBJ2-7; D is possibly TRBD1 (5 bases). Trimming took off 5 bases at V and 0 bases at J, with 11 bases between the two ends. There are 14 residues in the CDR3. Germline-derived CDR1 and CDR2 are KGHSH and LQKENI. CDR3: CASSAQTGSYEQYF. CDR3 sequence (DNA): TGTGCCAGCTCAGCTCAAACAGGCTCCTACGAGCAGTACTTC.

The V call is TRBV6-1, the J call TRBJ2-7, with 8 bases fitting TRBD1. V trimming: 2 bases; J trimming: 0 bases; junction bases outside the gene matches: 3. Germline values: CDR1 MNHNS, CDR2 SASEGT. This CDR3 comprises 15 residues. In nucleotides, the CDR3 is TGTGCCAGCAGTGAAAGGGACAGGAGCTCCTACGAGCAGTACTTC. It codes for CASSERDRSSYEQYF.

This chain links TRBV7-6 with TRBJ1-5; 7 positions agree with TRBD1. This CDR3 has 17 residues. The trim removed 1 base at V and 6 bases at J, leaving 12 bases unmatched. Germline V gene data show CDR1 as SGHVS and CDR2 as FNYEAQ. The CDR3 DNA sequence: TGTGCCAGCAGCTTAGAAGGGGGCTTAACCCCCGGTCAGCCCCAGCATTTT. Translating gives CASSLEGGLTPGQPQHF.

The chain recombines TRBV28 with TRBJ1-1; D possibly corresponds to TRBD1 (5 bases). This CDR3 contains 14 residues. V lost 4 bases and J lost 7, with 16 bases in between. The germline gives CDR1 MDHEN, CDR2 SYDVKM. CDR3 sequence (DNA): TGTGCCAGCAGTTCCCCCGCGGGGGGGGGTGAAGCTTTCTTT. Translation: CASSSPAGGGEAFF. The full variable domain, rest sourced from reference TRBV28 and TRBJ1-1, is DVKVTQSSRYLVKRTGEKVFLECVQDMDHENMFWYRQDPGLGLRLIYFSYDVKMKEKGDIPEGYSVSREKKERFSLILESASTNQTSMYLCASSSPAGGGEAFFGQGTRLTVV.

This clone was counted once. V and J are TRBV5-6 and TRBJ2-1; TRBD2 aligns across 9 bases. Trimming cost V 1 base and J 8 bases; bases outside gene matches: 10. The CDR3 length is 16 residues. Germline assignment: CDR1 SGHDT and CDR2 YYEEEE. CDR3 residues: CASSLWAGGPSDEQFF. For the CDR3, the DNA is TGTGCCAGCAGCTTGTGGGCGGGAGGGCCCTCGGATGAGCAGTTCTTC.

The rearrangement uses TRBV4-3 and TRBJ2-2; 8 nucleotides line up with TRBD1. CDR1 is LGHNA, CDR2 YSLEER, per germline. This CDR3 is 15 amino acids long. The V segment lost 3 bases and the J segment 4 bases; nucleotides outside the gene matches: 4. The DNA of the CDR3 is TGCGCCAGCAGCCAGGACAGGGTTGGCACCGGGGAGCTGTTTTTT. Protein sequence: CASSQDRVGTGELFF.

The chain joins TRBV2 to TRBJ2-1, with D possibly being TRBD1 (6 bases). The ends were cut back, 4 bases at V and 8 bases at J, with 6 bases in the middle. CDR3 length: 11 residues. Germline lookup yields CDR1 SNHLY and CDR2 FYNNEI. DNA for the CDR3: TGTGCCAGCAGTGGGGGGCATGAGCAGTTCTTC. It translates to CASSGGHEQFF.

V is TRBV7-9 and J is TRBJ2-1; 11 bases match TRBD2. The CDR3 is made up of 16 amino acids. Unmatched junction bases numbered 6, after V lost 4 bases and J lost 4 bases. Germline values: CDR1 SEHNR, CDR2 FQNEAQ (reference sequence). CDR3 residues: CASSYPGLAVYNEQFF. The CDR3 coding sequence is TGTGCCAGCAGCTACCCGGGACTAGCGGTTTACAATGAGCAGTTCTTC.

V usage is TRBV9 and J usage is TRBJ2-3; D is ambiguous. The CDR3 length is 12 residues. CDR1 SGDLS and CDR2 YYNGEE come from the germline V gene. V gave up 4 bases and J gave up 6 bases, with 9 bases separating them. In DNA form, the CDR3 reads TGTGCCAGCAGCCCCAACCAGGATACGCAGTATTTT. This encodes CASSPNQDTQYF. The complete variable domain, with remaining parts taken from reference TRBV9 and TRBJ2-3, reads DSGVTQTPKHLITATGQRVTLRCSPRSGDLSVYWYQQSLDQGLQFLIQYYNGEERAKGNILERFSAQQFPDLHSELNLSSLELGDSALYFCASSPNQDTQYFGPGTRLTVL.

The sample holds one count of this clone. The chain uses TRBV10-3 and TRBJ2-2; D gene ambiguous. V lost 7 bases and J lost 6, with 6 bases in between. Germline V CDR1 and CDR2: ENHRY, SYGVKD. The CDR3 sequence is 11 residues long. The CDR3 nucleotides read TGTGCCATCATTAGGGCCGGGGAGCTGTTTTTT. Translating gives CAIIRAGELFF.

This clone was seen only once. The chain has TRBV28 and TRBJ2-7, with D unclear. Germline assignment: CDR1 MDHEN and CDR2 SYDVKM. V was clipped by 2 bases and J by 4 bases, with 12 bases between them. The length of the CDR3 is 14 residues. CDR3: CASSLEVRQYEQYF. In DNA form, the CDR3 reads TGTGCCAGCAGTTTAGAAGTTCGGCAGTACGAGCAGTACTTC.

This clone was observed once. The identical CDR3 is also encoded by other nucleotide sequences in the sample. This chain connects TRBV27 to TRBJ1-5, with TRBD1 as a possible D gene (5 bases). The CDR3 consists of 13 residues. The V gene lost 2 bases and the J gene lost 4 bases, with 6 bases spanning the gap. From germline, CDR1 is MNHEY and CDR2 SMNVEV (reference sequence). Here the CDR3 DNA reads TGTGCCAGCAGTTTAAACAGGAATCAGCCCCAGCATTTT. Amino acid sequence: CASSLNRNQPQHF.

This chain uses TRBV18 with TRBJ1-5; weak D call: TRBD1 (5 bases). The CDR3 contains 15 residues. The V end lost 0 bases, the J end lost 6 bases, and 12 bases lay between the germline ends. CDR1 and CDR2 (germline): KGHSH, LQKENI. The CDR3 DNA sequence: TGTGCCAGCTCACCACCGGGCAGGGCGGGTCAGCCCCAGCATTTT. Protein: CASSPPGRAGQPQHF.

The genes are TRBV6-6 and TRBJ2-5, with 8 bases lining up with TRBD2. V dropped 6 bases and J dropped 5; count of bases not matched to a gene: 8. This CDR3 is built from 14 residues. Germline V lookup: CDR1 MNHNY, CDR2 SVGAGI (reference sequence). The CDR3 region is CASRVAGSGETQYF. CDR3 DNA sequence: TGTGCCAGCAGGGTAGCGGGATCCGGCGAGACCCAGTACTTC.

The chain carries TRBV7-9 and TRBJ2-3; TRBD2 might be the D (5 bases). This CDR3 region has 12 residues. The germline V gene has CDR1 SEHNR and CDR2 FQNEAQ (reference sequence). The V and J ends lost 3 bases and 13 bases respectively, with 14 bases between them. The CDR3 sequence: CASSFESGREYF. The CDR3 coding sequence is TGTGCCAGCAGCTTTGAGAGCGGTAGAGAGTATTTT. Filled out from reference TRBV7-9 and TRBJ2-3, the complete variable domain reads DTGVSQNPRHKITKRGQNVTFRCDPISEHNRLYWYRQTLGQGPEFLTYFQNEAQLEKSRLLSDRFSAERPKGSFSTLEIQRTEQGDSAMYLCASSFESGREYFGPGTRLTVL.

The J gene is TRBJ2-6, the V gene TRBV19; 11 nucleotides match TRBD1. Germline CDR1 LNHDA, CDR2 SQIVND (reference sequence). The ends lost 7 bases at V and 2 bases at J; junction bases unmatched: 10. The CDR3 covers 18 residues. CDR3 coding DNA: TGTGCCAGTAAGAGTGGACAGGGGGCGCTCACTGGGGCCAACGTCCTGACTTTC. Its protein product is CASKSGQGALTGANVLTF. Full variable domain (outside the CDR3, taken from reference TRBV19 and TRBJ2-6): DGGITQSPKYLFRKEGQNVTLSCEQNLNHDAMYWYRQDPGQGLRLIYYSQIVNDFQKGDIAEGYSVSREKKESFPLTVTSAQKNPTAFYLCASKSGQGALTGANVLTFGAGSRLTVL.

The chain is built from TRBV7-8 and TRBJ2-3; 11 positions agree with TRBD2. The CDR3 runs 15 residues. The V segment lost 3 bases and the J segment 5 bases; nucleotides outside the gene matches: 4. From germline, CDR1 is SGHVS and CDR2 FQNEAQ. CDR3 loop: CASSLLAGGVDTQYF. CDR3 sequence (DNA): TGTGCCAGCAGCTTGCTAGCGGGAGGAGTAGATACGCAGTATTTT.

About this clone: This sample also contains other DNA sequences that code for the same CDR3. This chain joins TRBV5-1 and TRBJ1-4; the match to TRBD1 covers 8 bases. This CDR3 is built from 14 residues. The germline V gene encodes CDR1 SGHRS and CDR2 YFSETQ. The V gene end was trimmed by 4 bases and the J gene end by 7 bases; junction bases not matched to a gene: 6. CDR3 coding DNA: TGCGCCAGCAGCACCGGGACAGGAGGTGAAAAACTGTTTTTT. It codes for CASSTGTGGEKLFF.

The chain links TRBV28 to TRBJ2-6; D unresolved. Germline-derived CDR1 and CDR2 are MDHEN and SYDVKM. V shed 5 bases and J shed 4 bases, with 15 bases lying between them. The CDR3 covers 16 residues. CDR3 in amino acids: CASSPPLVTGANVLTF. Written as DNA, the CDR3 is TGTGCCAGCAGTCCCCCGCTAGTTACCGGGGCCAACGTCCTGACTTTC.